This paragraph covers one TCR beta chain sequence. Its cognate antigen is unknown. The junction departs from the called germline gene at one end, perhaps through a read error. This sample is drawn from a study of cytomegalovirus exposure and HLA in healthy donors. Across the whole study: Prior work identified under 130 million unique TCR beta sequences in about 179 million T cells. Study-wide points: As a later analysis revealed, most CMV-associated TCR beta chains appeared HLA-restricted. Later analysis identified several of the most significant clusters that appeared linked to common viral pathogens.

The PCR made use of 60 Vbeta and 13 Jbeta primers. Only in-frame clones appear in the TCRdb table, and some are missing; sequencing was by immunoSEQ multiplex PCR. The data show under 250,000 clones, less than 85% seen once. The sample consisted of PBMCs. This receptor was identified in a man between 18 and 29 years old in good health and CMV-seronegative.

This CDR3 reads CANSYEGTGSPYEQYF. As DNA, the CDR3 is TGTGCCAACAGTTACGAAGGGACAGGGTCTCCCTACGAGCAGTACTTC. The chain combines TRBV6-5 with TRBJ2-7, with TRBD1 matching over 9 bases. Germline V gene sequence: CDR1 MNHEY, CDR2 SVGAGI. This CDR3 has 16 amino acids.